This TCR beta chain was obtained from a study of cytomegalovirus exposure and HLA in healthy donors. About the research overall: Caucasian-associated ancestry cluster membership applied to about four fifths of under 450 genotyped donors. Study-level results: Evidence from a later analysis indicated that most CMV-associated TCR beta chains looked HLA-restricted. Common viral pathogens seemed, in a later analysis, to connect with several of the most significant clusters.

The primer mix had 60 Vbeta and 13 Jbeta primers. Original data processing: A later analysis tallied about 80 million unique TCR beta chains, approximately 10 million of them shared. TCRdb keeps only in-frame clones here, not all; method: immunoSEQ multiplex PCR. V and J calls and clone size come straight from that table; D and trimming were deduced from the DNA. The data hold about 99,000 clones, with around 60% observed a single time. Remarks on this clone: The antigen remains unidentified.

The length of the CDR3 is 14 residues. V lost 1 base, J lost 4 bases, and 10 bases lay in between. The V gene's germline CDR1 is SGHAT and CDR2 FQNNGV. The origin of this receptor is a woman in her 50s in good health and CMV-seronegative. V usage is TRBV11-2 and J usage is TRBJ1-2; D uncertain. The specimen was PBMCs. The CDR3 nucleotides are TGTGCCAGCAGCTTAGGAGCCGGAGGCTATGGCTACACCTTC. Protein product: CASSLGAGGYGYTF.